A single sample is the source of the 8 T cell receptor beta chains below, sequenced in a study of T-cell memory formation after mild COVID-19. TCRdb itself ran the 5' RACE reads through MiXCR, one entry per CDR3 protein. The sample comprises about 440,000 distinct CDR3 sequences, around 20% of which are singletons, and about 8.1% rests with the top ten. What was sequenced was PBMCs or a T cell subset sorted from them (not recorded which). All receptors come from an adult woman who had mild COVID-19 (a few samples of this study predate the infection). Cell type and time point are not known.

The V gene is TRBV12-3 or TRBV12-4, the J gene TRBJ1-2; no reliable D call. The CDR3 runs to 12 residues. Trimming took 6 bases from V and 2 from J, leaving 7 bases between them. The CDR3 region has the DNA TGTGCCAGCAGACTTTGGAACTATGGCTACACCTTC. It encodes CASRLWNYGYTF.

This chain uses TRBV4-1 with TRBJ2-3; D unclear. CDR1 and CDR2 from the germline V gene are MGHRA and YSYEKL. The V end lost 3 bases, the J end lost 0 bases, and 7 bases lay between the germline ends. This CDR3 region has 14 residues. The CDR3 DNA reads TGCGCCAGCAGCCAGCCACAAAGCACAGATACGCAGTATTTT. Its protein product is CASSQPQSTDTQYF.

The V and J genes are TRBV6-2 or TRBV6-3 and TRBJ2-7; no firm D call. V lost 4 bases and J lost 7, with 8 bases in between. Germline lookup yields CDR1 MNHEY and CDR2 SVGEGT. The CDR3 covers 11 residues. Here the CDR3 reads CASSLPSEQYF. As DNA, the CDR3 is TGTGCCAGCAGTTTGCCTTCGGAGCAGTACTTC.

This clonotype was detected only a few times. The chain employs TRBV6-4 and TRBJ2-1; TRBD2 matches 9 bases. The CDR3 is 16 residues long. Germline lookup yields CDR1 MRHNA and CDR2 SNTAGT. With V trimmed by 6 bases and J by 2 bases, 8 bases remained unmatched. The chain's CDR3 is CASSSAGGLAYNEQFF. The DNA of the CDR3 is TGTGCCAGCAGCTCAGCGGGAGGATTAGCCTACAATGAGCAGTTCTTC.

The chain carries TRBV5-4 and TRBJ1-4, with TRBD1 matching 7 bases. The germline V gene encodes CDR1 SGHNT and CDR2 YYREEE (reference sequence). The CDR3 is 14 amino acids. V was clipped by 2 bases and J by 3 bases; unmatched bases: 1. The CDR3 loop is CASSFRGSNEKLFF. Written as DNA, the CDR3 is TGTGCCAGCAGCTTCAGGGGGTCTAATGAAAAACTGTTTTTT.

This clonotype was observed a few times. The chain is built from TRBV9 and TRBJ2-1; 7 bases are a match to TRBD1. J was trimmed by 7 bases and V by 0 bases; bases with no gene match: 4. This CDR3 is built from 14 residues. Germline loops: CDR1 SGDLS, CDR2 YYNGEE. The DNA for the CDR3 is TGTGCCAGCAGCGTAGGGACAGGAAGGAATGAGCAGTTCTTC. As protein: CASSVGTGRNEQFF.

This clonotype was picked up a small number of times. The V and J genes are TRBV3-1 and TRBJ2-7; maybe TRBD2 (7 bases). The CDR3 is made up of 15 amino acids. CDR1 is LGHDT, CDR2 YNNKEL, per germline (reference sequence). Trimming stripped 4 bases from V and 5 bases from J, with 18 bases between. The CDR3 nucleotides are TGTGCCAGCAGCCCCCTGGGGGGGCCTCGGAACGAGCAGTACTTC. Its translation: CASSPLGGPRNEQYF.

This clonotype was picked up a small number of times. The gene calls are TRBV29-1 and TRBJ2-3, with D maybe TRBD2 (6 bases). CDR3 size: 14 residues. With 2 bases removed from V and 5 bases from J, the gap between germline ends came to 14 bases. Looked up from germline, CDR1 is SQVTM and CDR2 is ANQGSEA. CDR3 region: CSVEHSGGRDTQYF. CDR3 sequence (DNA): TGCAGCGTTGAACATAGCGGAGGGAGAGATACGCAGTATTTT.